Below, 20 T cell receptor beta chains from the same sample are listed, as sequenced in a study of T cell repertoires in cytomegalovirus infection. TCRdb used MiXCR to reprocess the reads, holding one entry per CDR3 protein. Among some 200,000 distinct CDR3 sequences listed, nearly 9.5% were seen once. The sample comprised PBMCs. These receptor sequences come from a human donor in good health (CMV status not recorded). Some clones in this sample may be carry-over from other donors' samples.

In DNA form, the CDR3 reads TGTGCCAGCAGGACAAAGAACACTGAAGCTTTCTTT. Its protein is CASRTKNTEAFF. This sequence joins TRBV2 and TRBJ1-1; D remains unclear. V was cut by 6 bases and J by 1 base, with 6 bases left in between. Per germline, CDR1 SNHLY and CDR2 FYNNEI. The CDR3 consists of 12 residues.

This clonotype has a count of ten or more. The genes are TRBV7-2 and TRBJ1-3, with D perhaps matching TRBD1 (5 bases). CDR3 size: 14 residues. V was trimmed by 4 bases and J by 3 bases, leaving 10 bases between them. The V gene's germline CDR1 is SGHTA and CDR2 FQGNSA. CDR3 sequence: CASSSRVFGNTIYF. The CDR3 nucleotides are TGTGCCAGCAGCTCCAGGGTTTTTGGAAACACCATATATTTT.

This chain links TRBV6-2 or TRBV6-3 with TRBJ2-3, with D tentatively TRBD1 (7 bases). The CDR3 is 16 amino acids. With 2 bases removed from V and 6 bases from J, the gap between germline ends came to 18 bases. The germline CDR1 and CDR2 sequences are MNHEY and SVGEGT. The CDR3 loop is CASSYPTRGVGDTQYF. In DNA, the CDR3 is TGTGCCAGCAGTTACCCCACCAGGGGGGTCGGGGATACGCAGTATTTT.

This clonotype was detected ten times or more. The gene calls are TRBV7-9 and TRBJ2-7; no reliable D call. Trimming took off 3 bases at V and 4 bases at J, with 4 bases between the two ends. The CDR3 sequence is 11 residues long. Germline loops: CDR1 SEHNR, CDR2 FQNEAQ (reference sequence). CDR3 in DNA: TGTGCCAGCAGCTTCGAGTACGAGCAGTACTTC. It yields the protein CASSFEYEQYF.

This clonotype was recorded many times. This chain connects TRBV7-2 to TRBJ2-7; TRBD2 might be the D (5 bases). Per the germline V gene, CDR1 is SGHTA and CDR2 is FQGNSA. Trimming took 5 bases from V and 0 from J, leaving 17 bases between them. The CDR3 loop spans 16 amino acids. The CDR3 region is CASSLSASPGSYEQYF. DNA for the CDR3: TGTGCCAGCAGCCTTAGCGCCTCCCCCGGCTCCTACGAGCAGTACTTC.

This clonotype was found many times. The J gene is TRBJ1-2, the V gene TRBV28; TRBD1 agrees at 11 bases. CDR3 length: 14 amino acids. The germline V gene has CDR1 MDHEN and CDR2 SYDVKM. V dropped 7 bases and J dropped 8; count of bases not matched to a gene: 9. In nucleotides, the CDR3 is TGTGCCAGCACTACCCGGGACAGGGGGGCAGGCTACACCTTC. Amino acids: CASTTRDRGAGYTF.

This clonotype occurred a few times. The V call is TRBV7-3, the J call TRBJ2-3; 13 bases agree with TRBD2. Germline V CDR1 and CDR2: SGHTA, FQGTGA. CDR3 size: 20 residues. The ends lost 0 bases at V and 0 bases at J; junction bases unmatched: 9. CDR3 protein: CASSLTGLAGQYPSTDTQYF. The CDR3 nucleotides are TGTGCCAGCAGCTTAACGGGACTAGCGGGACAATATCCTAGCACAGATACGCAGTATTTT. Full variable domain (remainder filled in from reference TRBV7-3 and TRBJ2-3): GAGVSQTPSNKVTEKGKYVELRCDPISGHTALYWYRQSLGQGPEFLIYFQGTGAADDSGLPNDRFFAVRPEGSVSTLKIQRTERGDSAVYLCASSLTGLAGQYPSTDTQYFGPGTRLTVL.

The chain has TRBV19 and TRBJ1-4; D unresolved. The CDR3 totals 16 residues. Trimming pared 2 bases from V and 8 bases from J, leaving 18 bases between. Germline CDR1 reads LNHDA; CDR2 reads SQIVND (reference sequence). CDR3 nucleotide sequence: TGTGCCAGTAGTATACCTGGAGGGCGCAGGTCAGAAAAACTGTTTTTT. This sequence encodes CASSIPGGRRSEKLFF.

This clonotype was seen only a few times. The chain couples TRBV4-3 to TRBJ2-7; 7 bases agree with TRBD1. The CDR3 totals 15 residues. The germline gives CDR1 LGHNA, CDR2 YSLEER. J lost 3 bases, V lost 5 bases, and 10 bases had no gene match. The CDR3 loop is CASSASSGQDYEQYF. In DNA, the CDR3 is TGCGCCAGCAGCGCATCCTCCGGACAGGACTACGAGCAGTACTTC.

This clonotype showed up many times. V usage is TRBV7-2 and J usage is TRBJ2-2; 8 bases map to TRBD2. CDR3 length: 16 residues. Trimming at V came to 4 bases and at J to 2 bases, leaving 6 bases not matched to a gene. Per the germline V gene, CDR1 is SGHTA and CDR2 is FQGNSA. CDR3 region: CASSSVGGANTGELFF. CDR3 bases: TGTGCCAGCAGCTCCGTCGGGGGGGCTAACACCGGGGAGCTGTTTTTT.

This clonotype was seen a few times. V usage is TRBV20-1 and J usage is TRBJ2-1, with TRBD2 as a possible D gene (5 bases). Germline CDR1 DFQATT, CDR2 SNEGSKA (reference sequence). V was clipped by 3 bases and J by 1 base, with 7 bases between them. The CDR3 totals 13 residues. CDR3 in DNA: TGCAGTGCTAGTAGCGTTTCCTACAATGAGCAGTTCTTC. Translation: CSASSVSYNEQFF.

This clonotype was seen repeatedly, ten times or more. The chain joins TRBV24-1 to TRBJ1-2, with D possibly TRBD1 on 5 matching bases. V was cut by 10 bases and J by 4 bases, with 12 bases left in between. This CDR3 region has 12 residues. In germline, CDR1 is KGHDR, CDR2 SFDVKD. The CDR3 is CATRDGTYGYTF. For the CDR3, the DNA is TGTGCCACACGGGACGGAACCTATGGCTACACCTTC.

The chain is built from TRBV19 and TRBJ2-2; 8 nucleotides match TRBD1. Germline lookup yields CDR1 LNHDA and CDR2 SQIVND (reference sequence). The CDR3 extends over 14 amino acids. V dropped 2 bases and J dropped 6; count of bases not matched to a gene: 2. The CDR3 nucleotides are TGTGCCAGTAGTATACGGACAGGGCCCGGGGAGCTGTTTTTT. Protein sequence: CASSIRTGPGELFF.

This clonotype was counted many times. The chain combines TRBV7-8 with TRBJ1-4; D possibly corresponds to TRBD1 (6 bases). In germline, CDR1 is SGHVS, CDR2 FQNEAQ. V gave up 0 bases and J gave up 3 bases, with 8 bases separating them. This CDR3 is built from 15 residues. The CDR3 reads CASSLADSANEKLFF. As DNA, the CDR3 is TGTGCCAGCAGCTTAGCGGACAGCGCTAATGAAAAACTGTTTTTT. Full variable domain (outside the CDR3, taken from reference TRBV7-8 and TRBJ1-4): GAGVSQSPRYKVAKRGQDVALRCDPISGHVSLFWYQQALGQGPEFLTYFQNEAQLDKSGLPSDRFFAERPEGSVSTLKIQRTQQEDSAVYLCASSLADSANEKLFFGSGTQLSVL.

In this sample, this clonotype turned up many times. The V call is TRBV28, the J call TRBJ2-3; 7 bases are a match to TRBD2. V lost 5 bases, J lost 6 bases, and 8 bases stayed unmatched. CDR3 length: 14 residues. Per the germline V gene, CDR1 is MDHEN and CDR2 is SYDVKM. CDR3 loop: CASSLRPGGDTQYF. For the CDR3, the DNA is TGTGCCAGCAGTCTCCGACCGGGGGGTGATACGCAGTATTTT.

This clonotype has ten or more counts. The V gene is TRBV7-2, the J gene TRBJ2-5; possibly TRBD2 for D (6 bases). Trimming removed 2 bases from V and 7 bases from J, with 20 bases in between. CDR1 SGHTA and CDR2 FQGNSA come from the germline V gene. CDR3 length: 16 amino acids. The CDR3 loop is CASSLHLGGNYVTQYF. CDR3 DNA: TGTGCCAGCAGCTTACATCTGGGCGGGAATTATGTGACCCAGTACTTC.

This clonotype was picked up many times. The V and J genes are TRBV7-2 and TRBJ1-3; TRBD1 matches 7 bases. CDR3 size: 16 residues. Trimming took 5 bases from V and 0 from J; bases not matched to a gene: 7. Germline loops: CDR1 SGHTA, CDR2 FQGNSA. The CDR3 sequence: CASSPGQAISGNTIYF. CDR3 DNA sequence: TGTGCCAGCAGCCCCGGACAGGCCATCTCTGGAAACACCATATATTTT.

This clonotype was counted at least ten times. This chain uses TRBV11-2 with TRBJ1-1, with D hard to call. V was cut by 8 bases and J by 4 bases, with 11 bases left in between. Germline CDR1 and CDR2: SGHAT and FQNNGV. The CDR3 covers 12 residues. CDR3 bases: TGTGCCAGCTTGACGGTAGGCACTGAAGCTTTCTTT. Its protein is CASLTVGTEAFF.

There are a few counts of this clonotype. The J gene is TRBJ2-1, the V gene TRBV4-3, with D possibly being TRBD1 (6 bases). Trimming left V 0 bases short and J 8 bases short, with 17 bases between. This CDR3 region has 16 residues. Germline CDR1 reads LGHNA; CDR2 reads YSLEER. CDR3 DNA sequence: TGCGCCAGCAGCCAAGATCTGGCCAGGGGATGGGATGAGCAGTTCTTC. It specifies CASSQDLARGWDEQFF.

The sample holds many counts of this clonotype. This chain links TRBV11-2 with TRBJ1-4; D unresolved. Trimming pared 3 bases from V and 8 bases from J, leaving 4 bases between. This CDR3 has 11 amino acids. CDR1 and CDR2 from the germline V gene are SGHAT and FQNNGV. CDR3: CASSFSEKLFF. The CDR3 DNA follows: TGTGCCAGCAGCTTCTCAGAAAAACTGTTTTTT.